The clone carrying this T cell receptor beta chain has only a few counts. The CDR3 is 13 residues long. Losses at the gene ends were 8 bases for V and 7 bases for J; bases not matched to a gene: 5. Germline V gene lookup returns CDR1 LNHNV and CDR2 YYDKDF (reference sequence). This sample is part of a study of blood T cell repertoires in COVID-19. Sequencing was performed with immunoSEQ multiplex PCR; in TCRdb, only in-frame clones are kept and a portion is missing. The sample carries just under 45,000 clones, around nine tenths recorded once. Sequencing input: peripheral blood. The gene calls are TRBV15 and TRBJ1-6, with TRBD1 matching over 7 bases. The receptor comes from a man aged 40-49 years with COVID-19, enrolled during active disease. CDR3 nucleotides: TGTGCCACCTCGGGACAGTGGAATTCACCCCTCCACTTT. This sequence encodes CATSGQWNSPLHF.